This TCR beta chain was recorded in a study of T cell changes during pregnancy in multiple sclerosis. Measured with immunoSEQ multiplex PCR; TCRdb has only the in-frame clones, and not every one. The sample yields fewer than 70,000 clones, just over 90% seen once. Germline CDR1 reads SGHRS; CDR2 reads YFSETQ. CDR3 length equals 15 residues. The ends were cut back, 4 bases at V and 0 bases at J, with 13 bases in the middle. The input for sequencing was peripheral blood, taken in the third trimester of pregnancy. The TCR sequence derives from a female donor with multiple sclerosis, enrolled in a pregnancy study. The chain joins TRBV5-1 to TRBJ1-1, with D unresolved. The CDR3 here is CASSPSTLMNTEAFF. The CDR3 nucleotides are TGCGCCAGCAGCCCCTCCACTCTTATGAACACTGAAGCTTTCTTT.